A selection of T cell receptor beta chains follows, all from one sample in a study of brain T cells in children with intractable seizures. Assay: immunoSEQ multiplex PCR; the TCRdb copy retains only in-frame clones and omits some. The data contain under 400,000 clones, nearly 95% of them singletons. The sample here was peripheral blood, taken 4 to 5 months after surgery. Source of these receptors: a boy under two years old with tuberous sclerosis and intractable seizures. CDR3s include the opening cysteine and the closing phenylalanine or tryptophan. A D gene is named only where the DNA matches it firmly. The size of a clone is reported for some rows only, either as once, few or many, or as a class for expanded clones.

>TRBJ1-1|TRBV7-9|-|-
CASSVGRGTEAFF
TGTGCCAGCAGCGTAGGGAGGGGCACTGAAGCTTTCTTT
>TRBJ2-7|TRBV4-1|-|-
CASSQRGSHADEQYF
TGCGCCAGCAGCCAAAGGGGGTCCCACGCGGACGAGCAGTACTTC
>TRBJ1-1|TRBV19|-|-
CASSIRLNTEAFF
TGTGCCAGTAGTATTCGCTTGAACACTGAAGCTTTCTTT
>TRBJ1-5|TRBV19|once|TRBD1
CASSNPARGTYQPQHF
TGTGCCAGTAGTAACCCGGCCAGGGGGACATATCAGCCCCAGCATTTT
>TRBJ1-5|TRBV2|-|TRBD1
CASRASLQGNQPQHF
TGTGCCAGCAGAGCTAGTCTACAGGGGAATCAGCCCCAGCATTTT
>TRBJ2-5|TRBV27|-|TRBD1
CASSLYGTDETQYF
TGTGCCAGCAGTTTATACGGGACAGATGAGACCCAGTACTTC
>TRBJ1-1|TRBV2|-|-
CASSEWGQGRMSFF
TGTGCCAGCAGTGAATGGGGCCAGGGTAGAATGTCTTTCTTT
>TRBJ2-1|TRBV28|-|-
CASSLELGYEQFF
TGTGCCAGCAGTTTAGAGTTAGGGTATGAGCAGTTCTTC
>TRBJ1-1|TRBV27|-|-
CASSYYAQGTEAFF
TGTGCCAGCAGTTATTACGCCCAAGGGACTGAAGCTTTCTTT
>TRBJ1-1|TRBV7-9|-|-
CASSKRTMNTEAFF
TGTGCCAGCAGCAAAAGGACGATGAACACTGAAGCTTTCTTT
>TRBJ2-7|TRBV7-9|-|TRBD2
CASSYSTSAGGSYEQYF
TGTGCCAGCAGCTACAGCACCTCAGCGGGAGGCTCCTACGAGCAGTACTTC
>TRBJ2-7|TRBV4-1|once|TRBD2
CASRGLADYEQYF
TGCGCCAGCAGGGGACTAGCGGACTACGAGCAGTACTTC
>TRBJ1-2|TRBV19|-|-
CASRGARSTYGYTF
TGTGCCAGTAGGGGAGCCAGGAGCACTTATGGCTACACCTTC
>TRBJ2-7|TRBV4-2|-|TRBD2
CASSQESGTFTPLQQYF
TGTGCCAGCAGCCAAGAGAGCGGGACCTTTACTCCTTTGCAGCAGTACTTC
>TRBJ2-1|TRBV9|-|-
CASSVAGERYNEQFF
TGTGCCAGCAGCGTAGCTGGGGAGAGATACAATGAGCAGTTCTTC
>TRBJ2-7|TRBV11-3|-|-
CASSPLTGHYEQYF
TGTGCCAGCAGCCCACTGACAGGCCACTACGAGCAGTACTTC
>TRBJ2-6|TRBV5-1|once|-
CASSLGLVSGANVLTF
TGCGCCAGCAGCTTGGGCTTAGTCTCTGGGGCCAACGTCCTGACTTTC
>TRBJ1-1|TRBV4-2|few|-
CASSQEGGGGRAEAFF
TGTGCCAGCAGCCAAGAGGGGGGCGGGGGGCGGGCTGAAGCTTTCTTT
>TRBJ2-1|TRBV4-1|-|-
CASSLFLSEQFF
TGCGCCAGCAGCCTTTTTCTTAGTGAGCAGTTCTTC
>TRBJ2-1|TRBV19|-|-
CASSTARSSYNEQFF
TGTGCCAGTAGTACAGCCCGGAGCTCCTACAATGAGCAGTTCTTC
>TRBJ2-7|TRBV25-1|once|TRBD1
CASSGGTGGRGYEQYF
TGTGCCAGCAGTGGAGGGACAGGGGGTAGGGGCTACGAGCAGTACTTC
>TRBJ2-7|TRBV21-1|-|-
CASSKGTSGSYEQYF
TGTGCCAGCAGCAAAGGGACTAGCGGGAGTTACGAGCAGTACTTC
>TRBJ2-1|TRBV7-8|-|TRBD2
CASSYPGLANNEQFF
TGTGCCAGCAGCTACCCGGGACTAGCTAACAATGAGCAGTTCTTC
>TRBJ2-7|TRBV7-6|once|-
CASSLEQTGTYEQYF
TGTGCCAGCAGCTTAGAACAGACAGGAACCTACGAGCAGTACTTC
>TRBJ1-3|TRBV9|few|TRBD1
CASSVGQGRTGNTIYF
TGTGCCAGCAGCGTAGGACAGGGGAGGACTGGAAACACCATATATTTT
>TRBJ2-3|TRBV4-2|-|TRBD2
CASSQRGSGSFNTQYF
TGTGCCAGCAGCCAGCGAGGTAGCGGGAGCTTTAATACGCAGTATTTT
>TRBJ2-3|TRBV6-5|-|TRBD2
CASTRGVITDTQYF
TGTGCCAGCACACGGGGGGTTATCACAGATACGCAGTATTTT
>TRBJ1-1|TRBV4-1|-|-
CASSQVSVNTEAFF
TGCGCCAGCAGCCAAGTTTCCGTGAACACTGAAGCTTTCTTT
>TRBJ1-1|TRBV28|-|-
CATTARGNTEAFF
TGTGCCACCACCGCCCGGGGCAACACTGAAGCTTTCTTT
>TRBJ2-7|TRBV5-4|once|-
CASRPGTTTYEQYF
TGTGCCAGCAGACCCGGGACAACTACCTACGAGCAGTACTTC
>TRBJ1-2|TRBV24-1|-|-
CATSETGINYGYTF
TGTGCCACCAGTGAGACAGGTATCAACTATGGCTACACCTTC
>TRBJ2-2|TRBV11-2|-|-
CASSPGGRDTGELFF
TGTGCCAGCAGCCCAGGAGGGAGAGATACCGGGGAGCTGTTTTTT
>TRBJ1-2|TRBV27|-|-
CASSLGPTIYGYTF
TGTGCCAGCAGTTTGGGTCCGACGATCTATGGCTACACCTTC
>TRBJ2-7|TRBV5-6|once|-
CASSLERGRPYEQYF
TGTGCCAGCAGCTTGGAGCGTGGGAGGCCCTACGAGCAGTACTTC
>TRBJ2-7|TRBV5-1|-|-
CASSLEVIGSYEQYF
TGCGCCAGCAGCTTGGAGGTCATAGGGTCCTACGAGCAGTACTTC
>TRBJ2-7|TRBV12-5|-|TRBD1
CASGLEQGASYEQYF
TGTGCTAGTGGTTTGGAGCAGGGGGCTTCCTACGAGCAGTACTTC
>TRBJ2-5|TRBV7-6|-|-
CASSLGRRGLVETQYF
TGTGCCAGCAGCTTAGGGCGGCGGGGGCTGGTGGAGACCCAGTACTTC
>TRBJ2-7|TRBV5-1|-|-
CASSLGWGSYEQYF
TGCGCCAGCAGCTTGGGGTGGGGATCCTACGAGCAGTACTTC
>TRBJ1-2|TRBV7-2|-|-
CASSLRGGNYGYTF
TGTGCCAGCAGCTTAAGGGGGGGGAACTATGGCTACACCTTC
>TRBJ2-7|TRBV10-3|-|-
CAISDGSYEQYF
TGTGCCATCAGTGACGGCTCCTACGAGCAGTACTTC
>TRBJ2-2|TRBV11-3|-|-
CASSPTGRDTGELFF
TGTGCCAGCAGCCCAACCGGGCGGGACACCGGGGAGCTGTTTTTT
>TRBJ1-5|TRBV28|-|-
CASRSTKNQPQHF
TGTGCCAGCAGGTCTACTAAGAATCAGCCCCAGCATTTT